This T cell receptor (beta chain) emerged from a study of T-cell memory formation after mild COVID-19. TCRdb itself ran the 5' RACE reads through MiXCR, one entry per CDR3 protein. The repertoire holds about 360,000 distinct CDR3 sequences, around 14% seen once, with about 20% in the top ten. This clonotype has just a few counts. Its antigen remains unknown. Study-wide points: Later expanders leaned CD4+, whereas clones that contracted between day 15 and 85 were balanced CD4/CD8.

The CDR3 length is 13 residues. With 5 bases clipped from V and 12 bases from J, the junction kept 10 bases outside the gene matches. Germline V gives CDR1 SNHLY, CDR2 FYNNEI. The chain recombines TRBV2 with TRBJ2-1, with 7 positions matching TRBD1. This clonotype was obtained from a man aged 18 to 30 who had mild COVID-19 (a few samples of this study predate the infection). Cell type and time point are not known. Sequenced material: PBMCs or a T cell subset sorted from them (not recorded which). CDR3 sequence: CASSFSTGEPQFF. The CDR3 DNA sequence: TGTGCCAGCAGTTTTTCAACAGGGGAGCCGCAGTTCTTC.